The clone carrying this TCR beta chain was recorded once. The antigen is not known. One entry per CDR3 protein results from TCRdb running MiXCR on the 5' RACE reads. The sample includes about 200,000 distinct CDR3 sequences, approximately 16% of them seen just once. This CDR3 contains 15 residues. Trimming cost V 3 bases and J 0 bases, with 12 bases left between them. Germline assignment: CDR1 DFQATT and CDR2 SNEGSKA (reference sequence). The entry originates in a study of identical twins. Findings and caveats of the study: Fewer insertions marked abundant cord blood beta clonotypes; young adult naive trended weakly, memory not at all.

This same sample was also taken into another study, of T cells expressing NK-cell markers. That source adds: From sorted CD3+CD56+NKG2C+, CD3+CD56+NKG2C- and CD3+CD56-NKG2C+ T cells came the TCR beta repertoires. Top CD8+ clonotypes included the dominant CD3+CD56+NKG2C+ clonotypes in several donors. There were a handful of donors in whom these clonotypes also led the CD3+CD56-NKG2C+ fraction.

The chain employs TRBV20-1 and TRBJ2-1, with D perhaps matching TRBD1 (5 bases). Material for sequencing was CD8+ T cells sorted from blood. The receptor was derived from a young woman in good health. CDR3 sequence reads: CSASWGEASYNEQFF. The CDR3 nucleotides read TGCAGTGCTAGTTGGGGCGAAGCCTCCTACAATGAGCAGTTCTTC.